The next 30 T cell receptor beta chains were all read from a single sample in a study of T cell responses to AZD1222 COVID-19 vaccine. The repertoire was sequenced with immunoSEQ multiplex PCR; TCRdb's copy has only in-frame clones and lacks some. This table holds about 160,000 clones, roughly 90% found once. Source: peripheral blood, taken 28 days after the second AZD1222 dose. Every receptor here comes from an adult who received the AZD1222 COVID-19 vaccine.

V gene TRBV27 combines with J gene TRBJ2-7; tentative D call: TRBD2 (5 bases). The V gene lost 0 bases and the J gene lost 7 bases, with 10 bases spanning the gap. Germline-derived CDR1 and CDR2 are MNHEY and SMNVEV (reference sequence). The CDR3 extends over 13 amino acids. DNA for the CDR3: TGTGCCAGCAGTTTATCGCGCCCGGGGGAGCAGTACTTC. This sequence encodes CASSLSRPGEQYF.

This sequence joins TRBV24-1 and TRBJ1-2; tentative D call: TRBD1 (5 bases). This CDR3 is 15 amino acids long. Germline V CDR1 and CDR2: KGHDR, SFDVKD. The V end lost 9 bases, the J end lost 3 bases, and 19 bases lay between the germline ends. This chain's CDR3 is CATPLKSRGDYGYTF. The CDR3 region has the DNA TGTGCCACCCCGTTAAAGTCCCGGGGGGACTATGGCTACACCTTC.

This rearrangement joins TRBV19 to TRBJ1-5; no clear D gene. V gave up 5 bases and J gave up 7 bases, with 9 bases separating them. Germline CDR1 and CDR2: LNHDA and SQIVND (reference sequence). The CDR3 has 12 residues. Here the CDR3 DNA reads TGTGCCAGTAGTCTCCTTTTCCAGCCCCAGCATTTT. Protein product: CASSLLFQPQHF. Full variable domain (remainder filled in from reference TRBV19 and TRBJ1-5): DGGITQSPKYLFRKEGQNVTLSCEQNLNHDAMYWYRQDPGQGLRLIYYSQIVNDFQKGDIAEGYSVSREKKESFPLTVTSAQKNPTAFYLCASSLLFQPQHFGDGTRLSIL.

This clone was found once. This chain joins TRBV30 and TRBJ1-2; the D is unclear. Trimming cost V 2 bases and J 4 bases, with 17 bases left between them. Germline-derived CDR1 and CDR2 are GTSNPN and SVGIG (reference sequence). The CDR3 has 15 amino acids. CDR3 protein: CAWSYQVWGPYGYTF. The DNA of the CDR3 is TGTGCCTGGAGTTATCAGGTGTGGGGTCCCTATGGCTACACCTTC.

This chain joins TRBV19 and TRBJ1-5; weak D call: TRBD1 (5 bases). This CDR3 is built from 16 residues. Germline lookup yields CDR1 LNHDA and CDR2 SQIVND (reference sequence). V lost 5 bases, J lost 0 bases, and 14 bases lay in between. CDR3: CASSPRQPYSNQPQHF. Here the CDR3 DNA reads TGTGCCAGTAGTCCGCGACAGCCCTATAGCAATCAGCCCCAGCATTTT.

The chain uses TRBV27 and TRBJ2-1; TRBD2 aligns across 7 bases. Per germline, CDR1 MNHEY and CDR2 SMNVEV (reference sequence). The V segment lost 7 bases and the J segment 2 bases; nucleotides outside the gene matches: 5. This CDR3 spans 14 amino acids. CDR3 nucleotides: TGTGCCAGCAATGTAGCGGGTCCCTACAATGAGCAGTTCTTC. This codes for CASNVAGPYNEQFF.

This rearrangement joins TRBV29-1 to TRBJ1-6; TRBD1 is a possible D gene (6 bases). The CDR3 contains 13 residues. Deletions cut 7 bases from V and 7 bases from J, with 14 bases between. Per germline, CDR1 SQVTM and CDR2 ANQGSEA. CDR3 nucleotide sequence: TGCAGCGCCTCACAGGGATTAAATTCACCCCTCCACTTT. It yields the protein CSASQGLNSPLHF.

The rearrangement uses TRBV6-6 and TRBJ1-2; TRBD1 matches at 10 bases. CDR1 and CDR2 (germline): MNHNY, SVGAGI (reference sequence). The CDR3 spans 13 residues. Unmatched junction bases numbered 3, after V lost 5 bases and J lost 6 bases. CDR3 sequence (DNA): TGTGCCAGCAGTCACGGGACAGGGGATGGCTACACCTTC. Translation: CASSHGTGDGYTF.

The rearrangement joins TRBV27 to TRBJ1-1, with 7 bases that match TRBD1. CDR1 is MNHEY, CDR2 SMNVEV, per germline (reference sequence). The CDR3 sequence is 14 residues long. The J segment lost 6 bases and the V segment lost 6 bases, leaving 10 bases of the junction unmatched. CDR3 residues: CASSRDRAVPEAFF. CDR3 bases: TGTGCCAGCAGCCGCGACAGGGCCGTCCCTGAAGCTTTCTTT.

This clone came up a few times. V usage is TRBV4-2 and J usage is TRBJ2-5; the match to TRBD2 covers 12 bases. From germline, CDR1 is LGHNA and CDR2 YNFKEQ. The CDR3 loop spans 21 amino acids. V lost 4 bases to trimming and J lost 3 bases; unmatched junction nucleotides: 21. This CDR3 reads CASSPEIGLAGPKVREETQYF. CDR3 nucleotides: TGTGCCAGCAGCCCAGAGATCGGACTAGCGGGGCCTAAAGTCCGCGAAGAGACCCAGTACTTC.

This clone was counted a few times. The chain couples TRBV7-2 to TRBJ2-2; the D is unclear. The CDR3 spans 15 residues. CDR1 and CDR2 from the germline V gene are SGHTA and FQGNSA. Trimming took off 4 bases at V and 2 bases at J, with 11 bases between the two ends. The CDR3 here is CASSWGTLNTGELFF. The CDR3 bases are TGTGCCAGCAGCTGGGGAACACTAAACACCGGGGAGCTGTTTTTT.

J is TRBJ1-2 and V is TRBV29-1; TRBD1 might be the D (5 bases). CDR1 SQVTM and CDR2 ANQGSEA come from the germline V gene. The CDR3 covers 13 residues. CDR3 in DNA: TGCACCATTCCCGACGGGACGGACTATGGCTACACCTTC. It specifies CTIPDGTDYGYTF.

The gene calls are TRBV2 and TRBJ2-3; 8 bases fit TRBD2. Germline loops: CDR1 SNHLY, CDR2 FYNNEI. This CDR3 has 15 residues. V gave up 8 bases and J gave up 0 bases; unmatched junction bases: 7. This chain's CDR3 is CASQFAGGSTDTQYF. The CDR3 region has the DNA TGTGCCAGCCAGTTTGCGGGGGGTAGCACAGATACGCAGTATTTT.

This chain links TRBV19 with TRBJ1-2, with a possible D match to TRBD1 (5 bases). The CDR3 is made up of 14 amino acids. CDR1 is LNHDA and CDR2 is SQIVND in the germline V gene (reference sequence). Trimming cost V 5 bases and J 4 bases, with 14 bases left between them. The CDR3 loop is CASSAAAGGYGYTF. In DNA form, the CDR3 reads TGTGCCAGTAGTGCGGCAGCTGGGGGCTATGGCTACACCTTC.

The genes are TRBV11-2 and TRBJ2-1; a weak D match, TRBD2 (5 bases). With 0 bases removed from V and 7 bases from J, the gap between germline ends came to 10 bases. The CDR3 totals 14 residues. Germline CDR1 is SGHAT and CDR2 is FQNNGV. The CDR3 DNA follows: TGTGCCAGCAGCTTAGAGGGAGTTGCGAATGAGCAGTTCTTC. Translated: CASSLEGVANEQFF. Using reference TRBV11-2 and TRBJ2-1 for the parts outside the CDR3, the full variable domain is EAGVAQSPRYKIIEKRQSVAFWCNPISGHATLYWYQQILGQGPKLLIQFQNNGVVDDSQLPKDRFSAERLKGVDSTLKIQPAKLEDSAVYLCASSLEGVANEQFFGPGTRLTVL.

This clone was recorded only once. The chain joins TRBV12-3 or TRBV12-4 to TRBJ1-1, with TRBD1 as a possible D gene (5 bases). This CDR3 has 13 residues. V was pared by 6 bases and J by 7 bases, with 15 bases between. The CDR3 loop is CASRGQNLNEAFF. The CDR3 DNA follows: TGTGCCAGCAGAGGACAAAATCTAAATGAAGCTTTCTTT.

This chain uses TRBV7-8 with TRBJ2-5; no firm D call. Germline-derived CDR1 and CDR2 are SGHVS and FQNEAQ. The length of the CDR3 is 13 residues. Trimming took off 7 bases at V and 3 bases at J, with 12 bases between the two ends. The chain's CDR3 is CASIGFDEETQYF. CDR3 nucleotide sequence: TGTGCCAGCATAGGGTTTGACGAAGAGACCCAGTACTTC.

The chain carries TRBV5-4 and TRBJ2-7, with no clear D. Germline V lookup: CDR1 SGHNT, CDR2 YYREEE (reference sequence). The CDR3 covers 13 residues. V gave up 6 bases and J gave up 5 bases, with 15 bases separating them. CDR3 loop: CASNTWPLNEQYF. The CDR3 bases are TGTGCCAGCAACACTTGGCCTCTCAACGAGCAGTACTTC.

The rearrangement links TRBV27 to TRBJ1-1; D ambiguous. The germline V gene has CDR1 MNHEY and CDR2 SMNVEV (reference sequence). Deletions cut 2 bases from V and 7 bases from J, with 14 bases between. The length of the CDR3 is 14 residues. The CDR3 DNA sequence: TGTGCCAGCAGTTTAGAGATTTGGGGAGGTGAAGCTTTCTTT. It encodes CASSLEIWGGEAFF.

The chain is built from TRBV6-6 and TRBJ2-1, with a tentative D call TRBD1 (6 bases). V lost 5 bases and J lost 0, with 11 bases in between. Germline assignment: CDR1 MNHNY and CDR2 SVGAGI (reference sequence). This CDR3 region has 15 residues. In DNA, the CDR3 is TGTGCCAGCAGTCAACGACAGGACTCCTACAATGAGCAGTTCTTC. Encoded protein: CASSQRQDSYNEQFF.

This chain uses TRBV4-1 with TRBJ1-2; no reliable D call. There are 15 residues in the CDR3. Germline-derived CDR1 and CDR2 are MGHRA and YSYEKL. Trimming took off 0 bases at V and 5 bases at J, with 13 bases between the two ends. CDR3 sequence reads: CASSQDKRGNYGYTF. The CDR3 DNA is TGCGCCAGCAGCCAAGATAAGCGCGGGAATTATGGCTACACCTTC.

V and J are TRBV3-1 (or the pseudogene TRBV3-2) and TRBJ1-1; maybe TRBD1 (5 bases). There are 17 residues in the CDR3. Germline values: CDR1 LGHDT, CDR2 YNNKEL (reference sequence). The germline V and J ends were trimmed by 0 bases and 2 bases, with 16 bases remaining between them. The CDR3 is CASSQDHVGRDNTEAFF. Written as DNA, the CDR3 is TGTGCCAGCAGCCAAGATCACGTCGGCAGGGATAACACTGAAGCTTTCTTT.

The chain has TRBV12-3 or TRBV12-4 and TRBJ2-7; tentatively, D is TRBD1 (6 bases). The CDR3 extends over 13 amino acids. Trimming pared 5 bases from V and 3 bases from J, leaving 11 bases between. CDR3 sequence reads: CASSGTPNYEQYF. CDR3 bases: TGTGCCAGCAGTGGGACACCCAACTACGAGCAGTACTTC.

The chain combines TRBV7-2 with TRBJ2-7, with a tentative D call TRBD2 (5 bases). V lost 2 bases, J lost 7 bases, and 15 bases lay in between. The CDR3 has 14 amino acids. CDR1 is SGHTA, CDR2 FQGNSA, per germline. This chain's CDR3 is CASSLSGVPVEQYF. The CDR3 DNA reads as TGTGCCAGCAGCTTATCCGGGGTCCCGGTTGAGCAGTACTTC. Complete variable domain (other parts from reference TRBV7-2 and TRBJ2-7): GAGVSQSPSNKVTEKGKDVELRCDPISGHTALYWYRQSLGQGLEFLIYFQGNSAPDKSGLPSDRFSAERTGGSVSTLTIQRTQQEDSAVYLCASSLSGVPVEQYFGPGTRLTVT.

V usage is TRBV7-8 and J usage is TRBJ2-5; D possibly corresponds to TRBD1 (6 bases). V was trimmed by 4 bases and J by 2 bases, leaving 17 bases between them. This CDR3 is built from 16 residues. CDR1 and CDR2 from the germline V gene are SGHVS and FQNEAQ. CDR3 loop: CASSSPSRGSQETQYF. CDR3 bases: TGTGCCAGCAGCTCCCCCAGCAGGGGTTCTCAAGAGACCCAGTACTTC.

Here the CDR3 reads CASSFDPGYEQYF. CDR3 sequence (DNA): TGTGCCAGCAGTTTCGACCCCGGGTACGAGCAGTACTTC. The rearrangement uses TRBV27 and TRBJ2-7; D call uncertain. This CDR3 is built from 13 residues. Germline V CDR1 and CDR2: MNHEY, SMNVEV (reference sequence). The V end lost 3 bases, the J end lost 4 bases, and 10 bases lay between the germline ends.

CDR3 bases: TGTGCCAGCAGCTTGAGTTCCTATGGCTACACCTTC. Protein product: CASSLSSYGYTF. J is TRBJ1-2 and V is TRBV7-2, with unresolved D. The CDR3 is 12 residues long. Germline V CDR1 and CDR2: SGHTA, FQGNSA. Trimming pared 3 bases from V and 4 bases from J, leaving 6 bases between.

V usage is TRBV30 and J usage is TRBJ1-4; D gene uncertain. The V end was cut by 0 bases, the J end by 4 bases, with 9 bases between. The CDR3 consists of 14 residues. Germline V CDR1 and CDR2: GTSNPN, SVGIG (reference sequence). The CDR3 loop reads CAWSVRNRNEKLFF. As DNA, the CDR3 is TGTGCCTGGAGTGTACGTAACCGTAATGAAAAACTGTTTTTT.

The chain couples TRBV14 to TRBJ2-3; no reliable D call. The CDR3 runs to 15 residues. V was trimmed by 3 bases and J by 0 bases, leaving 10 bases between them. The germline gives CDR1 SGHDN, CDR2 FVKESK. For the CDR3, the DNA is TGTGCCAGCAGCCATATCAGGAGAAGCACAGATACGCAGTATTTT. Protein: CASSHIRRSTDTQYF.

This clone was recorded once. The CDR3 sequence is CASSTTGDQPQHF. The DNA of the CDR3 is TGCGCCAGCAGCACTACAGGGGACCAGCCCCAGCATTTT. The rearrangement links TRBV5-1 to TRBJ1-5; TRBD1 matches 7 bases. Germline V gene lookup returns CDR1 SGHRS and CDR2 YFSETQ. After removal of 4 bases from V and 7 bases from J, the junction contained 5 bases not matched to a gene. The CDR3 loop spans 13 amino acids.